The 22 T cell receptor beta chains presented below share a single source sample, sequenced in a study of sequential checkpoint blockade in melanoma. Noted treatment: randomized to nivolumab then ipilimumab (arm A) or the reverse (arm B). Profiled with immunoSEQ multiplex PCR; TCRdb holds only in-frame clones, not every one. The sample has approximately 13,000 clones; approximately 76% are singletons. The sequencing here drew on CD8+ T cells sorted from blood (inferred from file names), taken from a patient given nivolumab and ipilimumab in sequence. These receptors all come from a human patient with melanoma. Some clones in this sample may be carry-over from other donors' samples.

This chain links TRBV9 with TRBJ2-7; 8 bases agree with TRBD1. The junction had 8 bases not matched to a gene; V was cut back by 3 bases and J by 3 bases. Germline V lookup: CDR1 SGDLS, CDR2 YYNGEE. The CDR3 runs to 15 residues. The CDR3, as DNA: TGTGCCAGCAGCGAGACAGGGGTGACCGGCTACGAGCAGTACTTC. Protein: CASSETGVTGYEQYF.

V gene TRBV6-1 combines with J gene TRBJ1-5; 8 nucleotides line up with TRBD1. This CDR3 is built from 16 residues. CDR1 is MNHNS and CDR2 is SASEGT in the germline V gene. The trim removed 3 bases at V and 1 base at J, leaving 5 bases unmatched. As DNA, the CDR3 is TGTGCCAGCAGTGAGTACAGGGGGAAGAGCAATCAGCCCCAGCATTTT. Encoded protein: CASSEYRGKSNQPQHF.

This clone was counted a single time. The chain combines TRBV2 with TRBJ2-7, with 8 bases lining up with TRBD2. Germline CDR1 SNHLY, CDR2 FYNNEI. The CDR3 is made up of 13 amino acids. Losses at the gene ends were 7 bases for V and 2 bases for J; bases not matched to a gene: 4. CDR3 protein: CASTSRGAYEQYF. CDR3 coding DNA: TGTGCCAGCACCTCGCGGGGGGCCTACGAGCAGTACTTC.

CDR3 coding DNA: TGTGCCAGCAGCTTAGACAGGAACACTGAAGCTTTCTTT. Translated, it gives CASSLDRNTEAFF. The chain has TRBV7-3 and TRBJ1-1; a possible D gene is TRBD1 (5 bases). The CDR3 is 13 amino acids. Germline lookup yields CDR1 SGHTA and CDR2 FQGTGA. V was cut by 2 bases and J by 1 base, with 5 bases left in between. The full variable domain, with the rest looked up from reference TRBV7-3 and TRBJ1-1, is GAGVSQTPSNKVTEKGKYVELRCDPISGHTALYWYRQSLGQGPEFLIYFQGTGAADDSGLPNDRFFAVRPEGSVSTLKIQRTERGDSAVYLCASSLDRNTEAFFGQGTRLTVV.

This clone was observed once. The chain employs TRBV29-1 and TRBJ2-7; TRBD1 is a possible D gene (6 bases). The CDR3 is 14 amino acids. Germline V CDR1 and CDR2: SQVTM, ANQGSEA. V lost 0 bases and J 3 bases, leaving 12 bases between the germline ends. CDR3 residues: CSVEEGRGIYEQYF. CDR3 sequence (DNA): TGCAGCGTTGAAGAAGGCAGGGGAATCTACGAGCAGTACTTC.

The table lists this clone with a few counts. This chain links TRBV6-5 with TRBJ1-4; possibly TRBD1 for D (5 bases). V was clipped by 0 bases and J by 7 bases, with 9 bases between them. Per germline, CDR1 MNHEY and CDR2 SVGAGI. This CDR3 is built from 14 residues. Here the CDR3 reads CASSYSRRAEKLFF. The DNA of the CDR3 is TGTGCCAGCAGTTACTCACGCAGGGCTGAAAAACTGTTTTTT.

The chain uses TRBV30 and TRBJ1-1, with 7 bases that match TRBD1. J lost 2 bases, V lost 0 bases, and 9 bases had no gene match. The CDR3 spans 16 residues. Germline V CDR1 and CDR2: GTSNPN, SVGIG (reference sequence). The CDR3 spells CAWSVWDSQVNTEAFF. The CDR3 region has the DNA TGTGCCTGGAGTGTATGGGACAGTCAAGTAAACACTGAAGCTTTCTTT. Combining the CDR3 with reference TRBV30 and TRBJ1-1 gives the whole variable domain SQTIHQWPATLVQPVGSPLSLECTVEGTSNPNLYWYRQAAGRGLQLLFYSVGIGQISSEVPQNLSASRPQDRQFILSSKKLLLSDSGFYLCAWSVWDSQVNTEAFFGQGTRLTVV.

This sequence joins TRBV4-1 and TRBJ2-4, with 7 bases fitting TRBD1. CDR1 is MGHRA and CDR2 is YSYEKL in the germline V gene. The V segment lost 4 bases and the J segment 1 base; nucleotides outside the gene matches: 1. The CDR3 consists of 14 residues. This CDR3 reads CASSPDRAKNIQYF. DNA of the CDR3: TGCGCCAGCAGCCCGGACAGGGCCAAAAACATTCAGTACTTC.

This clone has a handful of counts. A single base is all that separates this from a far larger clone, so a read error is likely. The same CDR3 arises from other DNA sequences in this sample as well. This rearrangement joins TRBV5-8 to TRBJ1-1; no clear D. V dropped 4 bases and J dropped 1 base, with 8 bases sitting between them. The CDR3 has 13 residues. CDR1 is SGHTS and CDR2 is YDEGEE in the germline V gene. The CDR3 DNA follows: TGTGCCAGCAGCCCTAATAGGAACACTGAAGCTTTCTTT. Protein product: CASSPNRNTEAFF.

This clone was observed a handful of times. The chain employs TRBV7-9 and TRBJ1-2; 11 bases align to TRBD1. Germline trimming cut 5 bases from V and 7 bases from J; bases unmatched to any gene: 6. The CDR3 consists of 14 residues. Germline assignment: CDR1 SEHNR and CDR2 FQNEAQ (reference sequence). The chain's CDR3 is CASSPDRGQGGYTF. As DNA, the CDR3 is TGTGCCAGCAGCCCGGACAGGGGGCAGGGTGGCTACACCTTC.

This rearrangement joins TRBV19 to TRBJ1-4; D is perhaps TRBD1 (6 bases). The CDR3 length is 14 residues. CDR1 and CDR2 (germline): LNHDA, SQIVND (reference sequence). V lost 5 bases and J 10 bases, leaving 17 bases between the germline ends. The CDR3 DNA follows: TGTGCCAGTAGTGCCGGACAGTACGCCTTAAAACTGTTTTTT. Protein sequence: CASSAGQYALKLFF.

The CDR3 DNA sequence: TGTGCCAGCAGTTTAGTCGGGGAAGGGGGCTATGGCTACACCTTC. Residues: CASSLVGEGGYGYTF. The chain couples TRBV27 to TRBJ1-2; perhaps TRBD1 as D (6 bases). The V end lost 2 bases, the J end lost 4 bases, and 14 bases lay between the germline ends. Germline V lookup: CDR1 MNHEY, CDR2 SMNVEV (reference sequence). The CDR3 has 15 residues.

The chain employs TRBV7-8 and TRBJ1-4, with D possibly TRBD1 on 5 matching bases. Germline CDR1 and CDR2: SGHVS and FQNEAQ. Trimming pared 1 base from V and 8 bases from J, leaving 11 bases between. The CDR3 loop spans 14 amino acids. The DNA of the CDR3 is TGTGCCAGCAGCTTAGGTGGGGCCCGAGAAAAACTGTTTTTT. Its protein is CASSLGGAREKLFF.

V gene TRBV4-1 combines with J gene TRBJ2-6; D is possibly TRBD1 (6 bases). Trimming took off 0 bases at V and 4 bases at J, with 19 bases between the two ends. CDR1 and CDR2 from the germline V gene are MGHRA and YSYEKL. This CDR3 is built from 19 residues. The CDR3 is CASSQDIGRGPRGANVLTF. DNA for the CDR3: TGCGCCAGCAGCCAAGATATAGGCAGGGGCCCGAGAGGGGCCAACGTCCTGACTTTC.

V gene TRBV27 combines with J gene TRBJ1-1; 7 bases agree with TRBD1. Germline V gene data show CDR1 as MNHEY and CDR2 as SMNVEV (reference sequence). CDR3 size: 14 residues. After removal of 2 bases from V and 0 bases from J, the junction contained 0 bases not matched to a gene. CDR3 loop: CASSLDRVNTEAFF. DNA of the CDR3: TGTGCCAGCAGTTTAGACAGGGTGAACACTGAAGCTTTCTTT.

J is TRBJ2-7 and V is TRBV9, with TRBD2 identical over 8 bases. Germline CDR1 reads SGDLS; CDR2 reads YYNGEE. The CDR3 length is 13 residues. The ends lost 8 bases at V and 2 bases at J; junction bases unmatched: 6. The CDR3 DNA reads as TGTGCCAGTTCGGGAGGGGCTCCCTACGAGCAGTACTTC. Amino acid sequence: CASSGGAPYEQYF.

The J gene is TRBJ2-3, the V gene TRBV18, with 11 bases matching TRBD2. Unmatched junction bases numbered 7, after V lost 3 bases and J lost 14 bases. Germline V gives CDR1 KGHSH, CDR2 LQKENI. The CDR3 contains 13 residues. The CDR3 sequence: CASSPDSGGVRYF. Written as DNA, the CDR3 is TGTGCCAGCTCACCCGATAGCGGGGGGGTTCGGTATTTT.

The chain has TRBV19 and TRBJ1-5, with TRBD1 identical over 8 bases. The ends lost 6 bases at V and 1 base at J; junction bases unmatched: 8. Germline V gives CDR1 LNHDA, CDR2 SQIVND (reference sequence). The CDR3 is made up of 16 amino acids. As DNA, the CDR3 is TGTGCCAGTAGAGCCCCCCGGACAGGGAGCAATCAGCCCCAGCATTTT. Its translation: CASRAPRTGSNQPQHF.

The gene calls are TRBV10-3 and TRBJ2-7; the D gene is possibly TRBD2 (5 bases). CDR1 ENHRY and CDR2 SYGVKD come from the germline V gene. V was trimmed by 4 bases and J by 1 base, leaving 14 bases between them. The CDR3 spans 15 residues. The CDR3 loop reads CAISAQKTGSYEQYF. CDR3 coding DNA: TGTGCCATCAGTGCCCAAAAGACGGGATCCTACGAGCAGTACTTC.

The V gene is TRBV30, the J gene TRBJ1-2; D perhaps matches TRBD1 (5 bases). The V gene's germline CDR1 is GTSNPN and CDR2 SVGIG (reference sequence). V was trimmed by 8 bases and J by 5 bases, leaving 21 bases between them. This CDR3 contains 14 residues. The CDR3 coding sequence is TGTGCCATGAGAGGACAAGGCCAGTGGTATGGCTACACCTTC. This translates into CAMRGQGQWYGYTF.

The rearrangement links TRBV4-3 to TRBJ1-2; D unclear. The CDR3 sequence is 14 residues long. CDR1 and CDR2 (germline): LGHNA, YSLEER. Trimming pared 1 base from V and 4 bases from J, leaving 10 bases between. CDR3 nucleotide sequence: TGCGCCAGCAGCCAAGGCGGCCGGCCCTATGGCTACACCTTC. This sequence encodes CASSQGGRPYGYTF.

This clone appeared once. The genes are TRBV20-1 and TRBJ2-7, with D unclear. From germline, CDR1 is DFQATT and CDR2 SNEGSKA (reference sequence). V was pared by 3 bases and J by 6 bases, with 9 bases between. CDR3 size: 11 residues. The CDR3 reads CSASEEPEQYF. CDR3 in DNA: TGCAGTGCTAGTGAGGAACCCGAGCAGTACTTC.